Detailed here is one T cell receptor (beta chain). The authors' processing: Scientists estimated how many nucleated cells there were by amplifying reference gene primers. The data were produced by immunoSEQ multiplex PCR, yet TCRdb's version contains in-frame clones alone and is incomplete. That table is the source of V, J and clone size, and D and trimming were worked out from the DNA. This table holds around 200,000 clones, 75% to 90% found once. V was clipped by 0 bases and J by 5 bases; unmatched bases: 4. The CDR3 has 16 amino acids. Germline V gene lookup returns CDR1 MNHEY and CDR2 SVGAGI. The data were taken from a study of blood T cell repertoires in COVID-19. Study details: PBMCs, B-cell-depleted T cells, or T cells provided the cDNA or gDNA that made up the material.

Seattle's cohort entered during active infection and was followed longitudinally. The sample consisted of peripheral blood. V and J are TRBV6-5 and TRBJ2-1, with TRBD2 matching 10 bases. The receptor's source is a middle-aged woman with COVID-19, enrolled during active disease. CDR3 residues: CASSYSAGGLDNEQFF. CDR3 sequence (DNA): TGTGCCAGCAGTTACTCAGCGGGAGGGCTCGACAATGAGCAGTTCTTC.